This record looks at one T cell receptor (beta chain) sequence and its context. There are many counts of this clonotype. Its antigen remains unidentified. Base-call qualities are not available, and no considerably larger clone is one nucleotide away. Sequences MNHEY (CDR1) and SMNVEV (CDR2) are obtained from the germline V gene (reference sequence). Trimming accounts for 5 bases at V and 4 bases at J, while the number of junction bases matched to no gene is 11. The CDR3 sequence holds 17 residues, the cysteine and phenylalanine included. Only CDR3 DNA is held: 51 bases, read in frame from base 1. This sample stems from a study of response to subunit inactivated influenza vaccine (dated by TCRdb to between 2018 and 2020). As for the study more broadly: Deep quantitative profiling of the T cell receptor repertoire was used in the study to follow responses to a trivalent subunit inactivated influenza vaccine. Findings and caveats that apply to the study as a whole: The authors suggested that each seasonal influenza vaccination may recruit only a limited number of new T cells.

The receptor library was made with RT-PCR. These reads were obtained on an Illumina HiSeq 2500. TCRdb ran its own pipeline on the public reads, namely fastp trimming at Q25 and MiXCR clone calling, and kept in-frame beta chains. Every entry covers one CDR3 protein and lists the most common genes and DNA from its rows. The sample records 550,000 to 600,000 distinct CDR3 sequences, 12% of which are singletons. The top ten constitute approximately 10% of the sample. The receptor comes from a man aged 50-60 years who received an inactivated influenza vaccine. Donor details come from another sample of the same person, matched by shared clones. This sample comprised PBMCs from blood, obtained on the day of vaccination. This receptor chain uses TRBV27 and TRBJ2-1; the central 10 bases match TRBD2. The CDR3 region has the sequence CASSPISTSGPYNEQFF. The DNA is TGTGCCAGCAGTCCCATATCGACTAGCGGGCCATACAATGAGCAGTTCTTC.